The 14 T cell receptor beta chains below all came from one sample that was sequenced in a study of T cells in localized non-small cell lung cancer. The table came from immunoSEQ multiplex PCR; TCRdb's copy has only in-frame clones and leaves some out. The profile shows 40,000 to 60,000 clones, around 84% of them singletons. This specimen was PBMCs, taken before any cancer treatment. The receptors stem from a female donor with stage II lung adenocarcinoma.

The chain joins TRBV11-3 to TRBJ2-3, with 10 positions matching TRBD1. J lost 1 base, V lost 5 bases, and 6 bases had no gene match. Looked up from germline, CDR1 is SGHNT and CDR2 is YENEEA. This CDR3 is 16 amino acids long. The DNA of the CDR3 is TGTGCCAGCAGCCAATCGACAGGGGGCGGCACAGATACGCAGTATTTT. Its protein product is CASSQSTGGGTDTQYF.

J is TRBJ1-6 and V is TRBV4-2; 9 bases map to TRBD1. The trim removed 0 bases at V and 8 bases at J, leaving 5 bases unmatched. This CDR3 has 16 amino acids. Germline V gene sequence: CDR1 LGHNA, CDR2 YNFKEQ. The CDR3 DNA reads TGTGCCAGCAGCCAAGATCCAACAGGGGGCTATTCACCCCTCCACTTT. Translation gives CASSQDPTGGYSPLHF.

This chain joins TRBV9 and TRBJ2-1, with D tentatively TRBD1 or TRBD2 (6 bases each). Germline V gene lookup returns CDR1 SGDLS and CDR2 YYNGEE. The CDR3 totals 14 residues. Trimming left V 3 bases short and J 8 bases short, with 15 bases between. The CDR3 loop is CASSAQTGAYEQFF. DNA of the CDR3: TGTGCCAGCAGCGCCCAGACGGGGGCCTATGAGCAGTTCTTC.

V usage is TRBV27 and J usage is TRBJ2-7; maybe TRBD1 (7 bases). Trimming shortened V by 5 bases and J by 0 bases, and 23 bases separated the two germline ends. Germline lookup yields CDR1 MNHEY and CDR2 SMNVEV (reference sequence). The CDR3 runs to 18 residues. The CDR3, as DNA: TGTGCCAGCAGTGCCCCGCCTAACAGGGGACTCCGCTCCTACGAGCAGTACTTC. Translated: CASSAPPNRGLRSYEQYF.

The genes are TRBV5-1 and TRBJ2-7; no clear D gene. This CDR3 is built from 14 residues. V was clipped by 0 bases and J by 7 bases, with 14 bases between them. CDR1 is SGHRS, CDR2 YFSETQ, per germline. In DNA form, the CDR3 reads TGCGCCAGCAGCTTGGGACACCTGGCCCAGGAGCAGTACTTC. Translating it yields CASSLGHLAQEQYF.

The gene calls are TRBV27 and TRBJ1-5; D gene ambiguous. V lost 6 bases and J 3 bases, leaving 9 bases between the germline ends. CDR1 MNHEY and CDR2 SMNVEV come from the germline V gene (reference sequence). The length of the CDR3 is 13 residues. The CDR3 DNA is TGTGCCAGCAGCCGATCGACCAATCAGCCCCAGCATTTT. It encodes CASSRSTNQPQHF.

This chain connects TRBV12-5 to TRBJ2-1; D is uncertain. This CDR3 comprises 12 residues. From germline, CDR1 is LGHNT and CDR2 FRNRAP. V gave up 1 base and J gave up 9 bases, with 7 bases separating them. DNA of the CDR3: TGTGCTAGTGGTTTGGAACAGCTTGAGCAGTTCTTC. Translated, it gives CASGLEQLEQFF.

This rearrangement joins TRBV9 to TRBJ2-3; TRBD1 agrees at 10 bases. There are 16 residues in the CDR3. Trimming cost V 4 bases and J 4 bases; bases outside gene matches: 9. Per germline, CDR1 SGDLS and CDR2 YYNGEE. The CDR3 bases are TGTGCCAGCAGCCCCCCGACAGGGGGCTATGCAGATACGCAGTATTTT. It encodes CASSPPTGGYADTQYF.

This clone was seen a few times. The gene calls are TRBV11-3 and TRBJ2-5; TRBD1 aligns across 7 bases. Unmatched junction bases numbered 5, after V lost 5 bases and J lost 5 bases. Germline CDR1 SGHNT, CDR2 YENEEA. The CDR3 has 13 amino acids. The CDR3 loop reads CASSMDRRETQYF. The DNA for the CDR3 is TGTGCCAGCAGCATGGACAGGAGGGAGACCCAGTACTTC.

Only one count was recorded for this clone. The genes are TRBV4-1 and TRBJ2-1; 11 bases agree with TRBD2. V lost 4 bases, J lost 3 bases, and 8 bases stayed unmatched. This CDR3 contains 17 residues. In germline, CDR1 is MGHRA, CDR2 YSYEKL. The CDR3 loop reads CASSLTLAGGIYNEQFF. The CDR3 DNA follows: TGCGCCAGCAGCCTTACCCTAGCGGGGGGCATCTACAATGAGCAGTTCTTC.

CDR3 in DNA: TGTGCCAGCAGCTTAGCCGACGGGGGGCACGAGCAGTACTTC. It yields the protein CASSLADGGHEQYF. This chain links TRBV11-3 with TRBJ2-7; tentatively, D is TRBD2 (7 bases). Germline CDR1 SGHNT, CDR2 YENEEA. V dropped 1 base and J dropped 5 bases, with 12 bases sitting between them. This CDR3 region has 14 residues.

The CDR3 protein is CASSFLTSGGYNEQFF. The CDR3 DNA reads TGTGCCAGCAGTTTCTTGACTAGCGGGGGCTACAATGAGCAGTTCTTC. The rearrangement links TRBV13 to TRBJ2-1; 12 nucleotides match TRBD2. CDR1 is PRHDT, CDR2 FYEKMQ, per germline (reference sequence). The V gene end was trimmed by 6 bases and the J gene end by 3 bases; junction bases not matched to a gene: 6. CDR3 length equals 16 residues.

The V and J genes are TRBV7-2 and TRBJ2-3, with a tentative D call TRBD1 (6 bases). V was cut by 4 bases and J by 8 bases, with 13 bases left in between. The CDR3 totals 13 residues. Germline CDR1 SGHTA, CDR2 FQGNSA. CDR3 DNA sequence: TGTGCCAGCAGCTCAGGGGTAAGGGGTACGCAGTATTTT. Translated, it gives CASSSGVRGTQYF.

A single count supports this clone. The V call is TRBV19, the J call TRBJ1-6; D possibly corresponds to TRBD1 (5 bases). Trimming pared 5 bases from V and 15 bases from J, leaving 17 bases between. The CDR3 has 13 amino acids. CDR1 is LNHDA, CDR2 SQIVND, per germline (reference sequence). The CDR3 region is CASSRGIGPLLHF. The CDR3 bases are TGTGCCAGTAGTCGGGGCATTGGGCCACTCCTCCACTTT.